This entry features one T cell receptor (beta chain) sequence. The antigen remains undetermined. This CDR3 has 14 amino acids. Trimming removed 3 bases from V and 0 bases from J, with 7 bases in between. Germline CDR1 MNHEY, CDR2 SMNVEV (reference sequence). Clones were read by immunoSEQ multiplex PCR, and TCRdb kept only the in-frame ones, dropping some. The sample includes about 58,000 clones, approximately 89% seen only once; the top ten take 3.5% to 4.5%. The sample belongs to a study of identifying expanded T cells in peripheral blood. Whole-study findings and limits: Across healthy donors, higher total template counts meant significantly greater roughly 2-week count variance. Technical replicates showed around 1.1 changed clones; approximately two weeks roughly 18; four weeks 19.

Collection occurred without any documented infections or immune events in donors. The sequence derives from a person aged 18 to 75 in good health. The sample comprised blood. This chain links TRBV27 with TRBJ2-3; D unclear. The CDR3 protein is CASSFYFSTDTQYF. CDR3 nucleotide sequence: TGTGCCAGCAGTTTTTATTTTAGCACAGATACGCAGTATTTT.